Listed here are 21 T cell receptor beta chains from one sample, sequenced in a study of blood T cells in healthy people across ages (dated by TCRdb to about 2015). Receptors were amplified or captured by 5' RACE. The instrument given in TCRdb is Illumina HiSeq 2500. The second PCR ran for about 6 to 11 cycles and used a J-beta primer mix along with a sample-barcoded 5' primer. TCRdb's own reprocessing of the public reads used fastp at Q25 and MiXCR and kept productive beta chains. Each CDR3 protein gets just one entry, which takes the most common genes and DNA from the rows behind it. This sample has about 570,000 distinct CDR3 sequences in its table, and roughly a quarter of those were observed once. Roughly 20% of the sample rests with the top ten. Source material: blood. These receptors came from a woman in her 70s in good health.

The genes are TRBV4-2 and TRBJ1-4; the D is unclear. Germline CDR1 is LGHNA and CDR2 is YNFKEQ. The CDR3 has 12 amino acids. V was clipped by 0 bases and J by 10 bases, with 6 bases between them. CDR3 bases: TGTGCCAGCAGCCAAGAGGAAGGAAAACTGTTTTTT. This gives the protein CASSQEEGKLFF.

The sample holds a few counts of this clonotype. The chain uses TRBV11-2 and TRBJ1-4; no reliable D call. Germline CDR1 and CDR2: SGHAT and FQNNGV. V dropped 1 base and J dropped 5 bases, with 5 bases sitting between them. The CDR3 has 13 amino acids. The CDR3 region is CASSLVENEKLFF. As DNA, the CDR3 is TGTGCCAGCAGCTTAGTGGAAAATGAAAAACTGTTTTTT.

This clonotype appeared a few times. This sequence joins TRBV5-1 and TRBJ1-2, with TRBD1 matching 12 bases. Per germline, CDR1 SGHRS and CDR2 YFSETQ. The CDR3 runs 16 residues. V gave up 4 bases and J gave up 4 bases; unmatched junction bases: 8. The CDR3: CASSHWGQGAGYGYTF. The CDR3 DNA reads as TGCGCCAGCAGCCACTGGGGACAGGGGGCAGGCTATGGCTACACCTTC.

This clonotype was seen a few times. The rearrangement uses TRBV20-1 and TRBJ2-1; D perhaps matches TRBD1 (5 bases). This CDR3 is built from 15 residues. Trimming shortened V by 2 bases and J by 7 bases, and 18 bases separated the two germline ends. Germline values: CDR1 DFQATT, CDR2 SNEGSKA (reference sequence). CDR3 protein: CSARRFDSMGNEQFF. The CDR3 DNA follows: TGCAGTGCTAGACGATTCGACAGTATGGGGAATGAGCAGTTCTTC.

The sample holds a few counts of this clonotype. The genes are TRBV5-4 and TRBJ2-1; 10 bases align to TRBD2. The J segment lost 8 bases and the V segment lost 4 bases, leaving 9 bases of the junction unmatched. The CDR3 is made up of 15 amino acids. CDR1 and CDR2 from the germline V gene are SGHNT and YYREEE (reference sequence). The CDR3 region is CASSGRLAGADEQFF. CDR3 DNA: TGTGCCAGCAGCGGACGGCTAGCGGGGGCTGATGAGCAGTTCTTC. The full variable domain, rest sourced from reference TRBV5-4 and TRBJ2-1, is ETGVTQSPTHLIKTRGQQVTLRCSSQSGHNTVSWYQQALGQGPQFIFQYYREEENGRGNFPPRFSGLQFPNYSSELNVNALELDDSALYLCASSGRLAGADEQFFGPGTRLTVL.

The rearrangement uses TRBV19 and TRBJ2-5, with D perhaps TRBD2 (5 bases). CDR1 is LNHDA, CDR2 SQIVND, per germline (reference sequence). CDR3 length: 15 residues. Trimming stripped 8 bases from V and 0 bases from J, with 16 bases between. The CDR3 region has the DNA TGTGCCAGTCGACGCCGGACTTCGTACCAAGAGACCCAGTACTTC. Translated: CASRRRTSYQETQYF. Complete variable domain (other parts from reference TRBV19 and TRBJ2-5): DGGITQSPKYLFRKEGQNVTLSCEQNLNHDAMYWYRQDPGQGLRLIYYSQIVNDFQKGDIAEGYSVSREKKESFPLTVTSAQKNPTAFYLCASRRRTSYQETQYFGPGTRLLVL.

The V gene is TRBV5-5, the J gene TRBJ1-2, with TRBD1 matching 9 bases. V lost 0 bases, J lost 3 bases, and 6 bases stayed unmatched. Germline-derived CDR1 and CDR2 are SGHKS and YYEKEE (reference sequence). There are 16 residues in the CDR3. CDR3 sequence reads: CASSLEGQGSYYGYTF. In DNA, the CDR3 is TGTGCCAGCAGCTTGGAAGGACAGGGGTCCTACTATGGCTACACCTTC.

This clonotype was seen just once. The chain combines TRBV20-1 with TRBJ1-2; D is ambiguous. Trimming took off 0 bases at V and 5 bases at J, with 7 bases between the two ends. The CDR3 length is 12 residues. Germline lookup yields CDR1 DFQATT and CDR2 SNEGSKA (reference sequence). The CDR3 DNA follows: TGCAGTGCTAGAGACCCGGGGTATGGCTACACCTTC. Protein product: CSARDPGYGYTF.

In its sample, this clonotype was seen a few times. This chain uses TRBV4-1 with TRBJ1-3; 7 nucleotides align to TRBD1. Germline CDR1 MGHRA, CDR2 YSYEKL. This CDR3 is 17 amino acids long. The V and J ends lost 3 bases and 3 bases, in that order; junction bases with no gene match: 11. The CDR3 sequence is CASSQGFNRGSGNTIYF. CDR3 nucleotide sequence: TGCGCCAGCAGCCAGGGATTTAACAGGGGTAGTGGAAACACCATATATTTT.

Only one count was recorded for this clonotype. The V and J genes are TRBV4-3 and TRBJ2-1, with 7 bases aligning to TRBD2. Germline loops: CDR1 LGHNA, CDR2 YSLEER. The junction had 12 bases not matched to a gene; V was cut back by 4 bases and J by 9 bases. The CDR3 loop spans 15 amino acids. CDR3 amino acids: CASSPSWVGGGEQFF. The CDR3 DNA reads TGCGCCAGCAGCCCCTCGTGGGTAGGCGGGGGTGAGCAGTTCTTC.

V is TRBV2 and J is TRBJ1-2, with 7 positions matching TRBD1. Germline loops: CDR1 SNHLY, CDR2 FYNNEI. CDR3 length equals 13 residues. V shed 10 bases, J shed 4 bases, and the junction held 9 bases outside the gene matches. This CDR3 is CATRGDSPYGYTF. CDR3 nucleotides: TGTGCCACCCGAGGGGACAGCCCCTATGGCTACACCTTC.

The rearrangement uses TRBV6-1 and TRBJ2-5; 11 nucleotides match TRBD2. The J call may be wrong; the DNA end is better matched by TRBJ2-7. CDR3 size: 16 residues. Looked up from germline, CDR1 is MNHNS and CDR2 is SASEGT. Written as DNA, the CDR3 is TGTGCCAGCAGTGATATTAGCGGGGGGGCCGTTGGCGAGCAGTACTTC. Amino acid sequence: CASSDISGGAVGEQYF.

Worth noting for this clonotype: The junction and the germline gene differ at one end; a read error may be behind it. This rearrangement joins TRBV4-3 to TRBJ1-2; TRBD1 agrees at 8 bases. Per germline, CDR1 LGHNA and CDR2 YSLEER. The CDR3 spans 17 residues. This CDR3 reads CASSQGTGIRGNYGYPF. The CDR3 DNA reads TGCGCCAGCAGCCAAGGGACAGGGATAAGAGGGAACTATGGCTACCCCTTC.

The gene calls are TRBV7-9 and TRBJ2-1; 12 bases align to TRBD2. Germline V lookup: CDR1 SEHNR, CDR2 FQNEAQ (reference sequence). The ends lost 8 bases at V and 4 bases at J; junction bases unmatched: 6. The CDR3 totals 15 residues. In nucleotides, the CDR3 is TGTGCCAGCGGAATACTAGCGGGGGGATACAATGAGCAGTTCTTC. Translation: CASGILAGGYNEQFF.

This clonotype occurred a few times. The V call is TRBV3-1, the J call TRBJ1-2, with D unclear. The CDR3 has 12 residues. Trimming took off 2 bases at V and 5 bases at J, with 6 bases between the two ends. Germline V gene sequence: CDR1 LGHDT, CDR2 YNNKEL (reference sequence). The CDR3 protein is CASSQQQYGYTF. The DNA for the CDR3 is TGTGCCAGCAGCCAACAGCAATATGGCTACACCTTC.

CDR3 in DNA: TGCGCCAGCAGCTTAGGGGCGGTTGGAAACACCATATATTTT. Protein: CASSLGAVGNTIYF. This chain joins TRBV5-1 and TRBJ1-3; D may be TRBD1 (5 bases). The ends were cut back, 2 bases at V and 3 bases at J, with 9 bases in the middle. The CDR3 loop spans 14 amino acids. CDR1 is SGHRS and CDR2 is YFSETQ in the germline V gene.

This chain connects TRBV7-2 to TRBJ2-3; the D gene is possibly TRBD1 (5 bases). Between the trimmed V and J ends, which lost 0 bases and 7 bases, there was a span of 11 bases. The CDR3 covers 14 residues. The germline gives CDR1 SGHTA, CDR2 FQGNSA. CDR3 amino acids: CASSLAEQVNTQYF. The CDR3 region has the DNA TGTGCCAGCAGCTTAGCCGAACAGGTCAATACGCAGTATTTT.

This clonotype was observed a few times. The chain carries TRBV10-3 and TRBJ1-4, with TRBD1 matching 9 bases. The V segment lost 10 bases and the J segment 8 bases; nucleotides outside the gene matches: 20. This CDR3 contains 17 residues. CDR1 is ENHRY, CDR2 SYGVKD, per germline. The chain's CDR3 is CATRGGQGSFTGEKLFF. CDR3 nucleotide sequence: TGTGCCACGCGAGGAGGACAGGGGTCCTTTACGGGGGAAAAACTGTTTTTT.

This chain connects TRBV10-3 to TRBJ2-7, with D possibly being TRBD1 (6 bases). The CDR3 covers 13 residues. V lost 8 bases and J 1 base, leaving 12 bases between the germline ends. Germline CDR1 and CDR2: ENHRY and SYGVKD. The chain's CDR3 is CAIWSGQSYEQYF. CDR3 in DNA: TGTGCCATCTGGAGTGGACAGTCCTACGAGCAGTACTTC.

This clonotype was detected only a few times. The chain is built from TRBV7-9 and TRBJ2-7, with 8 bases that match TRBD2. The CDR3 contains 14 residues. J lost 6 bases, V lost 2 bases, and 6 bases had no gene match. Germline CDR1 SEHNR, CDR2 FQNEAQ (reference sequence). For the CDR3, the DNA is TGTGCCAGCAGCTTAATCGGGGGGGGGAGCGAGCAGTACTTC. Its protein product is CASSLIGGGSEQYF.

This clonotype came up a few times. One junction end disagrees with the germline gene, perhaps due to a read error. This rearrangement joins TRBV24-1 to TRBJ2-5; 12 nucleotides match TRBD2. Germline-derived CDR1 and CDR2 are KGHDR and SFDVKD. This CDR3 is 16 amino acids long. CDR3 sequence (DNA): TGTGCCACCAGTGACATAGGACTAGCGGGGACAGAGACCCAGTGCTTC. This gives the protein CATSDIGLAGTETQCF.